The 16 T cell receptor beta chains below were found in one sample sequenced in a study of CD8 T cells in Susac syndrome (dated by TCRdb to the late 2010s). Receptor amplification or capture employed the immunoSEQ multiplex PCR assay. RNA was extracted using the RNeasy kit, and about 0.45 to 1 ug of the RNA was reverse transcribed with random hexamers. TCRdb trimmed public reads at Q25 via fastp, called clones via MiXCR and kept in-frame beta chains. Rows are combined by CDR3 protein, so each entry shows the most common genes and DNA. Recorded for this sample are 100,000 or so distinct CDR3 sequences; 95% of them occurred a single time. The leading ten clones occupy 0.3% of the sample. The source material was CD8+ T cells from PBMCs. The receptors were gathered from a human donor with Susac syndrome.

The chain links TRBV5-5 to TRBJ2-7, with 8 nucleotides matching TRBD1. Per germline, CDR1 SGHKS and CDR2 YYEKEE (reference sequence). The CDR3 is 18 residues long. V dropped 3 bases and J dropped 4; count of bases not matched to a gene: 18. DNA for the CDR3: TGTGCCAGCAGCTACCGGGACAGGTTCTATAGAATTGGGTACGAGCAGTACTTC. It codes for CASSYRDRFYRIGYEQYF.

The chain links TRBV28 to TRBJ2-7; 9 bases are a match to TRBD2. Germline values: CDR1 MDHEN, CDR2 SYDVKM. The CDR3 consists of 14 residues. V lost 7 bases to trimming and J lost 3 bases; unmatched junction nucleotides: 7. The CDR3: CASNGGGGDYEQYF. CDR3 bases: TGTGCCAGCAATGGGGGCGGGGGGGACTACGAGCAGTACTTC.

The J gene is TRBJ1-2, the V gene TRBV15, with a possible D match to TRBD1 (6 bases). Trimming left V 0 bases short and J 4 bases short, with 12 bases between. Germline values: CDR1 LNHNV, CDR2 YYDKDF (reference sequence). The CDR3 contains 15 residues. This CDR3 is CATSRDQGLSYGYTF. CDR3 DNA: TGTGCCACCAGCAGAGATCAGGGGCTTAGCTATGGCTACACCTTC.

The chain joins TRBV20-1 to TRBJ2-7, with D unclear. The germline gives CDR1 DFQATT, CDR2 SNEGSKA (reference sequence). The CDR3 sequence is 13 residues long. V lost 3 bases and J lost 5, with 14 bases in between. Here the CDR3 reads CSASPLDGDEQYF. The DNA of the CDR3 is TGCAGTGCTAGCCCCCTCGACGGCGACGAGCAGTACTTC.

The chain carries TRBV5-4 and TRBJ1-2; D might be TRBD1 (5 bases). Germline V CDR1 and CDR2: SGHNT, YYREEE (reference sequence). Trimming took off 6 bases at V and 6 bases at J, with 15 bases between the two ends. CDR3 length: 13 amino acids. CDR3 coding DNA: TGTGCCAGCAAGTGGGGAAGGGGCGATGGCTACACCTTC. The encoded protein is CASKWGRGDGYTF.

The rearrangement uses TRBV5-6 and TRBJ2-2, with 10 bases aligning to TRBD1. The CDR3 is 15 residues long. CDR1 is SGHDT and CDR2 is YYEEEE in the germline V gene. Trimming at V came to 3 bases and at J to 7 bases, leaving 6 bases not matched to a gene. The CDR3 DNA is TGTGCCAGCAGCTCTGAGACAGGGGGCTTCGGGGAGCTGTTTTTT. It codes for CASSSETGGFGELFF.

The chain uses TRBV5-1 and TRBJ1-5; D ambiguous. This CDR3 is built from 15 residues. V was pared by 0 bases and J by 4 bases, with 11 bases between. Germline V gene sequence: CDR1 SGHRS, CDR2 YFSETQ. This chain's CDR3 is CASSLGGYGNQPQHF. CDR3 DNA: TGCGCCAGCAGCTTGGGAGGGTACGGGAATCAGCCCCAGCATTTT. Together with reference TRBV5-1 and TRBJ1-5, the CDR3 gives the full variable domain: KAGVTQTPRYLIKTRGQQVTLSCSPISGHRSVSWYQQTPGQGLQFLFEYFSETQRNKGNFPGRFSGRQFSNSRSEMNVSTLELGDSALYLCASSLGGYGNQPQHFGDGTRLSIL.

The V call is TRBV6-5, the J call TRBJ2-3, with TRBD2 identical over 7 bases. The CDR3 runs 17 residues. V lost 2 bases and J lost 1; bases outside the gene matches: 9. Per germline, CDR1 MNHEY and CDR2 SVGAGI. This chain's CDR3 is CASSYTPSGGRTDTQYF. In DNA, the CDR3 is TGTGCCAGCAGTTACACTCCTAGCGGAGGACGCACAGATACGCAGTATTTT.

The chain has TRBV20-1 and TRBJ2-4; no definite D call. This CDR3 is built from 15 residues. The V and J ends lost 4 bases and 4 bases respectively, with 17 bases between them. Germline CDR1 DFQATT, CDR2 SNEGSKA (reference sequence). The CDR3, as DNA: TGCAGTGCTACCCCCCTCGGTGGGGTTAAAAACATTCAGTACTTC. Its translation is CSATPLGGVKNIQYF.

J is TRBJ2-5 and V is TRBV3-1; the D is unclear. Germline values: CDR1 LGHDT, CDR2 YNNKEL (reference sequence). V was trimmed by 4 bases and J by 5 bases, leaving 14 bases between them. This CDR3 is built from 14 residues. The CDR3 DNA reads as TGTGCCAGCAGCCTTTCGGGCCATCAGGAGACCCAGTACTTC. This gives the protein CASSLSGHQETQYF.

The chain combines TRBV11-2 with TRBJ2-3; D unclear. Per the germline V gene, CDR1 is SGHAT and CDR2 is FQNNGV. This CDR3 comprises 13 residues. The V end was cut by 3 bases, the J end by 6 bases, with 10 bases between. The CDR3 DNA reads as TGTGCCAGCAGCTTGGTACGGTCTGATACGCAGTATTTT. Translation: CASSLVRSDTQYF. Full variable domain (rest looked up from reference TRBV11-2 and TRBJ2-3): EAGVAQSPRYKIIEKRQSVAFWCNPISGHATLYWYQQILGQGPKLLIQFQNNGVVDDSQLPKDRFSAERLKGVDSTLKIQPAKLEDSAVYLCASSLVRSDTQYFGPGTRLTVL.

The genes are TRBV25-1 and TRBJ1-6, with 9 bases matching TRBD1. Germline V lookup: CDR1 MGHDK, CDR2 SYGVNS. CDR3 length: 14 amino acids. Trimming at V came to 8 bases and at J to 10 bases, leaving 9 bases not matched to a gene. CDR3 loop: CASSSGTGRSPLHF. In nucleotides, the CDR3 is TGTGCCAGCTCCTCCGGGACAGGGCGATCACCCCTCCACTTT.

This chain uses TRBV7-3 with TRBJ2-2; TRBD2 agrees at 9 bases. With V trimmed by 2 bases and J by 4 bases, 5 bases remained unmatched. Germline V gene sequence: CDR1 SGHTA, CDR2 FQGTGA. The CDR3 sequence is 16 residues long. CDR3 residues: CASSLGLAGLTGELFF. The CDR3 DNA follows: TGTGCCAGCAGCTTAGGGCTAGCGGGACTCACCGGGGAGCTGTTTTTT.

This chain joins TRBV27 and TRBJ2-5; 8 nucleotides agree with TRBD2. The germline V gene encodes CDR1 MNHEY and CDR2 SMNVEV (reference sequence). The CDR3 is 16 residues long. After removal of 5 bases from V and 1 base from J, the junction contained 9 bases not matched to a gene. The CDR3 is CASSTAGGRLQETQYF. CDR3 coding DNA: TGTGCCAGCAGTACCGCGGGGGGACGCCTCCAAGAGACCCAGTACTTC.

This sequence joins TRBV3-1 and TRBJ2-2; no definite D call. V lost 0 bases and J lost 4, with 6 bases in between. The CDR3 loop spans 14 amino acids. The germline V gene encodes CDR1 LGHDT and CDR2 YNNKEL (reference sequence). The CDR3 DNA sequence: TGTGCCAGCAGCCAAGATCGGCTCACCGGGGAGCTGTTTTTT. As protein: CASSQDRLTGELFF.

The V call is TRBV28, the J call TRBJ2-2, with 9 positions matching TRBD1. Per the germline V gene, CDR1 is MDHEN and CDR2 is SYDVKM. Trimming cost V 5 bases and J 4 bases; bases outside gene matches: 5. The CDR3 covers 15 residues. CDR3 coding DNA: TGTGCCAGCAGTGGGGACAGGGCGGGCACCGGGGAGCTGTTTTTT. Translation: CASSGDRAGTGELFF.